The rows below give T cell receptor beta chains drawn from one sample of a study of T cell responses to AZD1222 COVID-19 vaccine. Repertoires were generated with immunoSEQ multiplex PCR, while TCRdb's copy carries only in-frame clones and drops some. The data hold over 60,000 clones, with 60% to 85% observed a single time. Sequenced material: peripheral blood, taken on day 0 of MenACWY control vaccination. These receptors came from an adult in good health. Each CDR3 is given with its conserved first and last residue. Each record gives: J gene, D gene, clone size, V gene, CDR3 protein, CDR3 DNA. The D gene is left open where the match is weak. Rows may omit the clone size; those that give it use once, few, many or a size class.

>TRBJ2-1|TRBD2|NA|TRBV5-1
CASSLGTSDSSEFF
TGCGCCAGCAGCTTGGGGACTAGCGACTCCTCCGAGTTCTTC
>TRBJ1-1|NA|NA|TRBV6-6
CASLQGYNTEAFF
TGTGCCAGCCTACAGGGTTATAACACTGAAGCTTTCTTT
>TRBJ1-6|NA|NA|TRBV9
CASSDVPTRSPLHF
TGTGCCAGCAGCGATGTCCCAACAAGGTCACCCCTCCACTTT
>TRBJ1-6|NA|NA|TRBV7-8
CASSLVRGSPLHF
TGTGCCAGCAGCCTGGTCAGGGGTTCACCCCTCCACTTT
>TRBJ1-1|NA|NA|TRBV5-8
CATAARSATNTEAFF
TGTGCCACCGCAGCACGATCAGCTACGAACACTGAAGCTTTCTTT
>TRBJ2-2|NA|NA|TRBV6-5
CASMRGELFF
TGTGCCAGTATGCGGGGGGAGCTGTTTTTT
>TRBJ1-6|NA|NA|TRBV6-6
CASSPLGGVNSPLHF
TGTGCCAGCAGTCCCTTGGGGGGGGTCAATTCACCCCTCCACTTT
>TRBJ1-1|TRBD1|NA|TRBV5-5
CASSQTGGNTEAFF
TGTGCCAGCAGTCAGACAGGGGGCAACACTGAAGCTTTCTTT
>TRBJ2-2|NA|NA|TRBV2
CASSPREGGELFF
TGTGCCAGCAGCCCCCGGGAAGGCGGGGAGCTGTTTTTT
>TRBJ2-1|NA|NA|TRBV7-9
CASSLLGSGLYNEQFF
TGTGCCAGCAGCCTACTTGGGAGCGGGCTCTACAATGAGCAGTTCTTC
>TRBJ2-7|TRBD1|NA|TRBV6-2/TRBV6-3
CASSTFDRGGSEQYF
TGTGCCAGCAGCACCTTCGACAGGGGGGGAAGCGAGCAGTACTTC
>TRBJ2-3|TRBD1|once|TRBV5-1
CASSSTGTGVGDTQYF
TGCGCCAGCAGCTCCACCGGGACAGGGGTGGGGGATACGCAGTATTTT
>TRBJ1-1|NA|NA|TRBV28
CASTLNVEDTEAFF
TGTGCCAGCACTCTAAACGTGGAGGACACTGAAGCTTTCTTT
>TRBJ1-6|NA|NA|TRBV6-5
CASRQGSYNSPLHF
TGTGCCAGCAGGCAGGGCTCCTATAATTCACCCCTCCACTTT
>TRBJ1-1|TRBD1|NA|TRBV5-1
CASSWGDRKNTEAFF
TGCGCCAGCAGCTGGGGGGACAGAAAGAACACTGAAGCTTTCTTT
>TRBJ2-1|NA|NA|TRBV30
CAWSASWNEQFF
TGTGCCTGGAGTGCATCCTGGAATGAGCAGTTCTTC
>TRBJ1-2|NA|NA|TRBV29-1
CSARHSAEKGYTF
TGCAGCGCAAGGCACTCGGCAGAAAAAGGCTACACCTTC
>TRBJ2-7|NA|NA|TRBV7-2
CASSATSGLFYEQYF
TGTGCCAGCAGCGCGACTTCGGGACTTTTCTACGAGCAGTACTTC
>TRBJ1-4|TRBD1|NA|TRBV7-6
CASSLINRGQGPGANEKLFF
TGTGCCAGCAGCTTGATCAATAGGGGACAGGGCCCGGGCGCTAATGAAAAACTGTTTTTT
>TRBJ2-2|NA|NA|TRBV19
CASRDSGEGPGELFF
TGTGCCAGTAGGGATTCAGGGGAGGGGCCCGGGGAGCTGTTTTTT
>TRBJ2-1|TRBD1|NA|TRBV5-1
CASSWTGDTSEQFF
TGCGCCAGCAGCTGGACAGGGGACACAAGTGAGCAGTTCTTC
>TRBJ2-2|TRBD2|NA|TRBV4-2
CASSPTSGRNTGELFF
TGTGCCAGCAGCCCTACTAGCGGGAGGAACACCGGGGAGCTGTTTTTT
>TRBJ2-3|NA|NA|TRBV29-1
CSVGKGTDTQYF
TGCAGCGTCGGGAAGGGCACAGATACGCAGTATTTT
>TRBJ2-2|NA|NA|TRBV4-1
CASSQETAGTGELFF
TGCGCCAGCAGCCAAGAGACGGCTGGCACCGGGGAGCTGTTTTTT
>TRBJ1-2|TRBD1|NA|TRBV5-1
CASSIGTANYGYTF
TGCGCCAGCAGCATAGGGACAGCCAACTATGGCTACACCTTC
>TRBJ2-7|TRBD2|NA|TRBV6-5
CASRRDRTSGGQQYF
TGTGCCAGCAGGCGCGATCGGACTAGCGGGGGACAGCAGTACTTC
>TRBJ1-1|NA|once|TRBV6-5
CASSTPTGANTEAFF
TGTGCCAGCAGTACCCCGACCGGGGCGAACACTGAAGCTTTCTTT
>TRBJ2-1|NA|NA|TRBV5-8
CASSFVSINEQFF
TGTGCCAGCAGTTTCGTCAGTATCAATGAGCAGTTCTTC
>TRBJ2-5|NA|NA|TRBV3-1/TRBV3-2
CASSQVETQYF
TGTGCCAGCAGCCAAGTGGAGACCCAGTACTTC
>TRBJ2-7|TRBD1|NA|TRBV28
CASSPYRGSYEQYF
TGTGCCAGCAGCCCTTACAGGGGCTCCTACGAGCAGTACTTC
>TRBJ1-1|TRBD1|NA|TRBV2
CASRDRGMTTEAFF
TGTGCCAGCAGGGACAGGGGAATGACTACTGAAGCTTTCTTT
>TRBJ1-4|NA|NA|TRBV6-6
CASSYSEEKLFF
TGTGCCAGCAGTTACTCGGAGGAAAAACTGTTTTTT
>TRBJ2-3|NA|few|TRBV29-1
CSVIEGLSTDTQYF
TGCAGCGTTATAGAGGGCCTCAGCACAGATACGCAGTATTTT
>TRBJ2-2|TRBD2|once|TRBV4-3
CASSPGAGVNTGELFF
TGCGCCAGCAGCCCCGGAGCGGGGGTGAACACCGGGGAGCTGTTTTTT
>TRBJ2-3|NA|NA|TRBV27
CASSLGRGATDTQYF
TGTGCCAGCAGTTTAGGGCGGGGAGCGACAGATACGCAGTATTTT
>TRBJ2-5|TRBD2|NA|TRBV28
CASSLGTSGVETQYF
TGTGCCAGCAGCCTCGGGACTAGCGGGGTCGAGACCCAGTACTTC
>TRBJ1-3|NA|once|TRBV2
CASSARTTTGNTIYF
TGTGCCAGCAGTGCAAGGACAACAACTGGAAACACCATATATTTT
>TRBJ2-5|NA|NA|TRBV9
CASSPRLDVTETQYF
TGTGCCAGCAGCCCGCGACTAGATGTAACCGAGACCCAGTACTTC
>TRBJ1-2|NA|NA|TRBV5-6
CASSLGPFYGYAF
TGTGCCAGCAGCTTGGGACCCTTCTATGGCTACGCCTTC